The rows below give T cell receptor beta chains drawn from one sample of a study of T cells in tuberculosis. The repertoire was sequenced with immunoSEQ multiplex PCR; TCRdb's copy has only in-frame clones and lacks some. The sample carries 25,000 to 35,000 clones, around 92% recorded once. The sequences come from PBMCs, collected at tuberculosis diagnosis. These receptors were collected from an adult with tuberculosis. Each CDR3 is given with its conserved first and last residue. Each record gives: D gene, J gene, clone size, V gene, CDR3 DNA, CDR3 protein. D genes are given only for firm matches. Clone size is given for some rows only: seen once, a few or many times, or a class if the clone is expanded.

d_call: TRBD1; j_call: TRBJ1-1; clone_size: few; v_call: TRBV6-6; cdr3_nt: TGTGCCAGCAGTCCCGAGACAGGGGGCAGGACTGAAGCTTTCTTT; cdr3_aa: CASSPETGGRTEAFF
d_call: NA; j_call: TRBJ1-1; clone_size: NA; v_call: TRBV2; cdr3_nt: TGTGCCAGCAGGGGGGACATGGGGAAATACACTGAAGCTTTCTTT; cdr3_aa: CASRGDMGKYTEAFF
d_call: TRBD2; j_call: TRBJ2-1; clone_size: NA; v_call: TRBV7-2; cdr3_nt: TGTGCCAGCAGCAGACTAGCGGGAGAGAGGAATGAGCAGTTCTTC; cdr3_aa: CASSRLAGERNEQFF
d_call: NA; j_call: TRBJ1-5; clone_size: NA; v_call: TRBV19; cdr3_nt: TGTGCCAGTAGTCCATTTCAGAGGGATTCGCCCAATCAGCCCCAGCATTTT; cdr3_aa: CASSPFQRDSPNQPQHF
d_call: NA; j_call: TRBJ2-5; clone_size: NA; v_call: TRBV19; cdr3_nt: TGTGCCAGTAGCTCACGGGTAAAGGAGACCCAGTACTTC; cdr3_aa: CASSSRVKETQYF
d_call: TRBD1; j_call: TRBJ1-2; clone_size: NA; v_call: TRBV12-5; cdr3_nt: TGTGCTAGTGGTTACTCGACAGGGGGTACGAATGGCTACACCTTC; cdr3_aa: CASGYSTGGTNGYTF
d_call: NA; j_call: TRBJ2-7; clone_size: NA; v_call: TRBV18; cdr3_nt: TGTGCCAGCTCACGAGCCAGGGACGAGCAGTACTTC; cdr3_aa: CASSRARDEQYF
d_call: NA; j_call: TRBJ2-1; clone_size: NA; v_call: TRBV11-2; cdr3_nt: TGTGCCAGCAGCGCCGGGACTCCCTCCTACAATGAGCAGTTCTTC; cdr3_aa: CASSAGTPSYNEQFF
d_call: NA; j_call: TRBJ2-7; clone_size: NA; v_call: TRBV6-5; cdr3_nt: TGTGCCAGCAGCCCGGACAGATACGAGCAGTACTTC; cdr3_aa: CASSPDRYEQYF
d_call: NA; j_call: TRBJ1-1; clone_size: NA; v_call: TRBV10-2; cdr3_nt: TGCGCCAGCAGTGTGTCAGGGGAAAACACTGAAGCTTTCTTT; cdr3_aa: CASSVSGENTEAFF